The rows below give T cell receptor beta chains drawn from one sample of a study of shared clonotypes between healthy human individuals. Produced via immunoSEQ multiplex PCR; TCRdb's table is partial and in-frame only. The sample gives about 2.5 million clones, about nine tenths of which show up once; 0.37% is in the top ten. The sample comprised naive CD4+ T cells from PBMCs. The origin of the receptors is a young man in good health. Some clones in this sample may be carry-over from other donors' samples. Both conserved end residues are part of each CDR3. Fields, in order: CDR3 length, D gene, J gene, V gene, clone size, CDR3 protein, CDR3 DNA. The D gene is left open where the match is weak. Not all rows give a size; the values are once, few, many and, for expanded clones, a class.

>18|TRBD2|TRBJ2-1|TRBV19|NA
CASSIFVRETSPYNEQFF
TGTGCCAGTAGTATTTTCGTCCGGGAGACTAGCCCCTACAATGAGCAGTTCTTC
>15|TRBD2|TRBJ2-1|TRBV18|once
CASSPRLAGDNEQFF
TGTGCCAGCTCACCGCGACTAGCGGGGGACAATGAGCAGTTCTTC
>11|NA|TRBJ2-7|TRBV20-1|NA
CSANEVYEQYF
TGCAGTGCTAACGAGGTCTACGAGCAGTACTTC
>18|NA|TRBJ2-2|TRBV7-3|NA
CASSLVPPQGFRTGELFF
TGTGCCAGCAGCTTAGTCCCCCCCCAGGGCTTTAGGACCGGGGAGCTGTTTTTT
>14|NA|TRBJ1-5|TRBV5-1|NA
CASSLDGGSQPQHF
TGCGCCAGCAGCTTGGACGGGGGCTCTCAGCCCCAGCATTTT
>15|TRBD1|TRBJ2-7|TRBV19|NA
CASSIAGTGRYEQYF
TGTGCCAGTAGTATAGCTGGGACAGGGAGGTACGAGCAGTACTTC
>13|NA|TRBJ1-2|TRBV2|few
CASSGDGDYGYTF
TGTGCCAGCAGCGGGGACGGGGACTACGGCTACACCTTC
>14|NA|TRBJ1-1|TRBV2|NA
CASSKDSSNTEAFF
TGTGCCAGCAGTAAGGACAGCTCAAACACTGAAGCTTTCTTT
>13|NA|TRBJ2-1|TRBV7-3|NA
CASSQQQGNEQFF
TGTGCCAGCAGCCAACAACAGGGAAATGAGCAGTTCTTC
>12|NA|TRBJ1-1|TRBV6-5|NA
CASSGSQGGAFF
TGTGCCAGCAGTGGCTCACAGGGAGGAGCTTTCTTT
>17|NA|TRBJ2-6|TRBV21-1|NA
CASSSTGRFSGANVLTF
TGTGCCAGCAGCTCCACGGGGAGGTTCTCTGGGGCCAACGTCCTGACTTTC
>14|NA|TRBJ1-3|TRBV5-1|NA
CASSLEGDGNTIYF
TGCGCCAGCAGCTTGGAAGGGGATGGAAACACCATATATTTT
>15|TRBD2|TRBJ2-1|TRBV5-1|NA
CASNFGGAGVNEQFF
TGCGCCAGCAACTTCGGGGGGGCAGGAGTCAATGAGCAGTTCTTC
>17|TRBD2|TRBJ2-1|TRBV15|NA
CATKGASGNLGYNEQFF
TGTGCCACCAAAGGGGCTAGCGGGAATTTGGGGTACAATGAGCAGTTCTTC
>17|NA|TRBJ1-3|TRBV18|once
CASSPLGHINSGNTIYF
TGTGCCAGCTCACCACTGGGGCACATCAACTCTGGAAACACCATATATTTT
>13|NA|TRBJ2-7|TRBV5-1|NA
CASSPDNSYEQYF
TGCGCCAGCAGTCCCGACAACTCCTACGAGCAGTACTTC
>16|TRBD2|TRBJ2-3|TRBV6-6|NA
CASRPGLAGDTDTQYF
TGTGCCAGCAGGCCGGGACTAGCGGGGGACACAGATACGCAGTATTTT
>13|NA|TRBJ1-2|TRBV7-9|NA
CASSPGARDGYTF
TGTGCCAGCAGCCCAGGGGCGAGGGATGGCTACACCTTC
>11|NA|TRBJ1-2|TRBV10-3|NA
CAISDGRGYTF
TGTGCCATCAGTGACGGTAGAGGCTACACCTTC
>15|NA|TRBJ1-2|TRBV27|NA
CASRTNREGGYGYTF
TGTGCCAGCAGGACAAATCGGGAGGGCGGCTATGGCTACACCTTC
>16|NA|TRBJ2-7|TRBV2|once
CASRIIGTPGAYEQYF
TGTGCCAGCAGGATCATCGGGACCCCGGGGGCCTACGAGCAGTACTTC
>14|NA|TRBJ2-2|TRBV10-2|NA
CASMGQVNTGELFF
TGCGCCAGCATGGGTCAGGTTAACACCGGGGAGCTGTTTTTT
>15|NA|TRBJ1-1|TRBV5-1|NA
CASRSQGVVNTEAFF
TGCGCCAGCCGATCCCAAGGGGTTGTGAACACTGAAGCTTTCTTT
>15|TRBD2|TRBJ2-2|TRBV10-3|NA
CATRAPGGPTGELFF
TGTGCCACTAGGGCCCCGGGAGGGCCCACCGGGGAGCTGTTTTTT
>17|TRBD1|TRBJ1-5|TRBV18|NA
CASSSTGQGISNQPQHF
TGTGCCAGCTCATCCACGGGACAGGGAATCAGCAATCAGCCCCAGCATTTT
>15|TRBD1|TRBJ2-7|TRBV19|NA
CASSTPGQGRYEQYF
TGTGCCAGTAGTACGCCGGGACAGGGGCGGTACGAGCAGTACTTC
>15|NA|TRBJ2-7|TRBV7-8|NA
CASSLASSEEYEQYF
TGTGCCAGCAGCTTAGCGTCTAGTGAGGAGTACGAGCAGTACTTC
>17|NA|TRBJ1-1|TRBV29-1|NA
CSVEDLILGQANTEAFF
TGCAGCGTTGAAGATTTGATTCTAGGGCAGGCGAACACTGAAGCTTTCTTT
>14|TRBD2|TRBJ2-1|TRBV6-5|NA
CASSPLGRGDEQFF
TGTGCCAGCAGCCCCTTGGGGCGGGGGGATGAGCAGTTCTTC
>15|TRBD1|TRBJ1-5|TRBV6-5|NA
CASSYQQGAHQPQHF
TGTGCCAGCAGTTACCAACAGGGGGCTCATCAGCCCCAGCATTTT
>11|NA|TRBJ1-2|TRBV28|NA
CASGLSYGYTF
TGTGCCAGCGGCCTCTCCTATGGCTACACCTTC
>14|NA|TRBJ1-1|TRBV9|NA
CASSPQSQNTEAFF
TGTGCCAGCAGCCCCCAAAGCCAGAACACTGAAGCTTTCTTT
>16|NA|TRBJ1-4|TRBV5-1|NA
CASSRGQSATNEKLFF
TGCGCCAGCAGCAGAGGACAGTCAGCAACTAATGAAAAACTGTTTTTT
>17|NA|TRBJ1-3|TRBV7-9|few
CASSLEVSGGPGNTIYF
TGTGCCAGCAGCTTAGAAGTATCGGGTGGGCCTGGAAACACCATATATTTT
>14|NA|TRBJ2-7|TRBV9|NA
CASSIRDSSYEQYF
TGTGCCAGCAGCATCCGGGACTCCTCCTACGAGCAGTACTTC
>13|NA|TRBJ2-7|TRBV14|NA
CASRTAGADEQYF
TGTGCCAGCAGGACAGCGGGCGCTGACGAGCAGTACTTC
>14|TRBD1|TRBJ2-1|TRBV6-5|NA
CASSGTGSYNEQFF
TGTGCCAGCAGCGGGACAGGGAGTTACAATGAGCAGTTCTTC
>14|NA|TRBJ1-1|TRBV18|NA
CASSPSEMNTEAFF
TGTGCCAGCTCACCAAGTGAAATGAACACTGAAGCTTTCTTT
>13|TRBD1|TRBJ2-1|TRBV11-2|NA
CASSPGQGDEQFF
TGTGCCAGCAGCCCGGGACAGGGTGATGAGCAGTTCTTC
>15|TRBD1|TRBJ2-7|TRBV6-1|once
CASSPGTGRGSEQYF
TGTGCCAGCAGCCCCGGGACAGGTCGCGGAAGCGAGCAGTACTTC
>14|TRBD1|TRBJ2-4|TRBV4-2|NA
CASSQDRSKNIQYF
TGTGCCAGCAGCCAGGACAGGTCTAAAAACATTCAGTACTTC
>17|TRBD2|TRBJ2-2|TRBV7-7|once
CASSLEHLAANTGELFF
TGTGCCAGCAGCTTAGAGCATCTAGCGGCGAACACCGGGGAGCTGTTTTTT
>13|NA|TRBJ1-5|TRBV18|NA
CASSPEMNQPQHF
TGTGCCAGCTCACCAGAGATGAATCAGCCCCAGCATTTT
>14|NA|TRBJ2-7|TRBV7-8|NA
CASSPVQGIYEQYF
TGTGCCAGCAGTCCCGTGCAGGGGATCTACGAGCAGTACTTC